These 10 T cell receptor beta chains came from one sample sequenced in a study of T cells in Graves' hyperthyroidism and ophthalmopathy. Authors of the study amplified TCR beta CDR3 regions from RNA transcripts. HTBI primers drove first-round RT-PCR of the TCR CDR3. TCRdb fed the multiplex PCR reads into MiXCR, producing one record per CDR3 protein. The sample yields hundreds of thousands of distinct CDR3 sequences, over 15% seen once. Specimen: blood. Receptors originate from a young woman with Graves' hyperthyroidism.

This clonotype was found many times. The chain has TRBV6-5 and TRBJ1-1; possibly TRBD1 for D (6 bases). V gave up 2 bases and J gave up 4 bases, with 14 bases separating them. There are 15 residues in the CDR3. Germline V lookup: CDR1 MNHEY, CDR2 SVGAGI. The CDR3 bases are TGTGCCAGCAGTTACGGTGGAGGGGGGAGCACTGAAGCTTTCTTT. It specifies CASSYGGGGSTEAFF.

This clonotype was recorded at least ten times. The chain uses TRBV19 and TRBJ2-2, with TRBD2 matching 7 bases. The V gene end was trimmed by 3 bases and the J gene end by 4 bases; junction bases not matched to a gene: 5. The CDR3 loop spans 15 amino acids. From germline, CDR1 is LNHDA and CDR2 SQIVND (reference sequence). Here the CDR3 reads CASSMRGKGTGELFF. CDR3 bases: TGTGCCAGTAGTATGCGGGGGAAGGGCACCGGGGAGCTGTTTTTT.

This clonotype was counted many times. A read error is possible here, since a much larger clone lies one base away. The chain combines TRBV28 with TRBJ2-7, with D perhaps matching TRBD1 or TRBD2 (5 bases each). The CDR3 consists of 15 residues. CDR1 and CDR2 (germline): MDHEN, SYDVKM. CDR3 protein: CAGSFRIGTRYEQYF. The CDR3 DNA is TGTGCCGGCAGTTTCAGAATAGGGACCCGGTACGAGCAGTACTTC.

A few counts support this clonotype. The CDR3 protein is CSVLGGSYEQYF. CDR3 coding DNA: TGCAGCGTACTCGGGGGGTCCTACGAGCAGTACTTC. The J gene is TRBJ2-7, the V gene TRBV29-1, with 7 bases that match TRBD2. Trimming removed 6 bases from V and 1 base from J; junction bases left unmatched: 3. CDR1 SQVTM and CDR2 ANQGSEA come from the germline V gene. The CDR3 is 12 amino acids.

In this sample, this clonotype turned up many times. The gene calls are TRBV24-1 and TRBJ1-1, with D maybe TRBD1 (5 bases). V was shortened by 9 bases and J by 2 bases, with 12 bases between the two germline ends. CDR1 is KGHDR and CDR2 is SFDVKD in the germline V gene. CDR3 length equals 13 residues. The CDR3 spells CATAAGLNTEAFF. Here the CDR3 DNA reads TGTGCCACCGCCGCAGGGTTAAACACTGAAGCTTTCTTT.

This chain links TRBV28 with TRBJ2-7, with 8 bases identical to TRBD1. Germline V gives CDR1 MDHEN, CDR2 SYDVKM. The V and J ends lost 7 bases and 5 bases, in that order; junction bases with no gene match: 7. The CDR3 sequence is 13 residues long. The CDR3 here is CASNFLQGDEQYF. The CDR3 nucleotides read TGTGCCAGCAATTTTCTACAGGGGGACGAGCAGTACTTC.

This clonotype showed up many times. The chain has TRBV4-1 and TRBJ1-5, with unresolved D. Trimming removed 4 bases at V and 3 bases at J, with 19 bases between. The germline V gene encodes CDR1 MGHRA and CDR2 YSYEKL. There are 17 residues in the CDR3. The CDR3 loop is CASSPSRRTLINQPQHF. The DNA for the CDR3 is TGCGCCAGCAGCCCCTCTCGGCGTACCCTTATCAATCAGCCCCAGCATTTT.

The chain is built from TRBV5-6 and TRBJ1-1; TRBD1 might be the D (5 bases). Germline V lookup: CDR1 SGHDT, CDR2 YYEEEE. The CDR3 is 15 residues long. V was shortened by 0 bases and J by 5 bases, with 14 bases between the two germline ends. The CDR3 DNA reads TGTGCCAGCAGCTTGGCCGGGCAGGGTCGGACTGAAGCTTTCTTT. It is translated as CASSLAGQGRTEAFF.

This clonotype appeared many times. The chain employs TRBV28 and TRBJ1-5, with 11 bases lining up with TRBD1. CDR1 is MDHEN and CDR2 is SYDVKM in the germline V gene. The CDR3 runs 18 residues. The V and J ends lost 6 bases and 0 bases, in that order; junction bases with no gene match: 10. This CDR3 is CASRLDRGRFGSNQPQHF. The CDR3, as DNA: TGTGCCAGCAGGCTGGACAGGGGGCGGTTTGGTAGCAATCAGCCCCAGCATTTT.

This clonotype was detected many times. The rearrangement joins TRBV6-1 to TRBJ2-2, with TRBD1 matching 8 bases. CDR1 and CDR2 (germline): MNHNS, SASEGT. The length of the CDR3 is 15 residues. Germline trimming cut 5 bases from V and 7 bases from J; bases unmatched to any gene: 9. The DNA of the CDR3 is TGTGCCAGCAGTCGTCCAGGGGGCACCGGCGGGGAGCTGTTTTTT. It translates to CASSRPGGTGGELFF.